Detailed here is one T cell receptor (beta chain). Per the study methods: For nucleated cells, counts were estimated from reference gene primer amplification. Profiled with immunoSEQ multiplex PCR; TCRdb holds only in-frame clones, not every one. The V and J calls and clone size are taken from that table; D and trimming were inferred from the DNA. The table lists about 78,000 clones, around nine tenths of them singletons, with 0.7% to 0.9% in the top ten. This specimen belongs to a study of blood T cell repertoires in COVID-19. Study information: There were acute and convalescent COVID-19 samples, and they came from the United States, Italy and Spain.

This TCR was recovered from a woman aged 80 or over with acute or convalescent COVID-19. Material for sequencing was peripheral blood.

The CDR3 nucleotides read TGTGCCAGCAGAGAGTACAATGAGCAGTTCTTC. It specifies CASREYNEQFF. The chain carries TRBV5-8 and TRBJ2-1; D not certain. This CDR3 has 11 amino acids. CDR1 is SGHTS, CDR2 YDEGEE, per germline. V lost 5 bases to trimming and J lost 4 bases, with 4 bases between them.